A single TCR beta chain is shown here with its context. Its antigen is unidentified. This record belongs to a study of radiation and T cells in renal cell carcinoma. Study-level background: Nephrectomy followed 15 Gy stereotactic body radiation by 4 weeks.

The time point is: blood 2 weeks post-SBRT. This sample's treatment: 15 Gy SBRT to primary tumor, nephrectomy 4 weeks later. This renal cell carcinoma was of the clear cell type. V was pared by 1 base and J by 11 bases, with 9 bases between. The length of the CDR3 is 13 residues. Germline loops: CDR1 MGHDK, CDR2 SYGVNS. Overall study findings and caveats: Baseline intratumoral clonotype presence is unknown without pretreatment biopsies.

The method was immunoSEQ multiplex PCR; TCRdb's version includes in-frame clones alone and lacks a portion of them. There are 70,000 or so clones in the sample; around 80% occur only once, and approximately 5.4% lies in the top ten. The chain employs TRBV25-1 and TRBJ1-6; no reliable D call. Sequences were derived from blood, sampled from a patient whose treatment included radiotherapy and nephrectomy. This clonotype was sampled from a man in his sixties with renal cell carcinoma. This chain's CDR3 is CASSEFLWAPLHF. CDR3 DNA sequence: TGTGCCAGCAGTGAATTTCTGTGGGCACCCCTCCACTTT.